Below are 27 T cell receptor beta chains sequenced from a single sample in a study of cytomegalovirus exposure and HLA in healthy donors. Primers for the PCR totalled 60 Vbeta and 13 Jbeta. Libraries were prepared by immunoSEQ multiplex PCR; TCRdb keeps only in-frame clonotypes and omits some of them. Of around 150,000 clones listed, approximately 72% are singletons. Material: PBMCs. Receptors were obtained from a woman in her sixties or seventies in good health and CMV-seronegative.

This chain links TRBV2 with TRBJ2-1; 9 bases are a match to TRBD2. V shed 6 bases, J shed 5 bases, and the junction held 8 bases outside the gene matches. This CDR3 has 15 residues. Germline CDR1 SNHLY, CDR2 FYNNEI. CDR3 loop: CASRGTSRGDNEQFF. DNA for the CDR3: TGTGCCAGCAGGGGGACTAGCCGGGGGGACAATGAGCAGTTCTTC.

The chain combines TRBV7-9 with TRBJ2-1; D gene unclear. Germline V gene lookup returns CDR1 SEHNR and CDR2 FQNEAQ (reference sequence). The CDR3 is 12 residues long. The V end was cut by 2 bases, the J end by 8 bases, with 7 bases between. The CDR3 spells CASSLMRDEQFF. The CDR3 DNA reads TGTGCCAGCAGCTTAATGCGCGATGAGCAGTTCTTC.

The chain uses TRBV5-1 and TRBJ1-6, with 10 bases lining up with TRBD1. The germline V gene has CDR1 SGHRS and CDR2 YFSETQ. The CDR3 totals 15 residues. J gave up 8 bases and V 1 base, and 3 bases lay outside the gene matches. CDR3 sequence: CASSLMDRGDSPLHF. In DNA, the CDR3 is TGCGCCAGCAGCTTGATGGACAGGGGGGATTCACCCCTCCACTTT.

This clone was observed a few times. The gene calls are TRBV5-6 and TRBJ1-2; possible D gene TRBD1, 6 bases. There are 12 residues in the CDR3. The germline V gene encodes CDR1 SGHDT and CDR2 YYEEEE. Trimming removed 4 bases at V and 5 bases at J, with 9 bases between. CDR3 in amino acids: CASSPQGYGYTF. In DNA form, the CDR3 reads TGTGCCAGCAGCCCACAGGGTTATGGCTACACCTTC.

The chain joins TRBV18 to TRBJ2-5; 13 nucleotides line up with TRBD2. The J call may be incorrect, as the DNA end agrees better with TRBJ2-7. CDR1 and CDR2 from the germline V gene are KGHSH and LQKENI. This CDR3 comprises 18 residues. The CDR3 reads CASSLGLAGEQNSYEQYF. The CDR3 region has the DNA TGTGCCAGCTCACTAGGACTAGCGGGAGAACAAAACTCCTACGAGCAGTACTTC.

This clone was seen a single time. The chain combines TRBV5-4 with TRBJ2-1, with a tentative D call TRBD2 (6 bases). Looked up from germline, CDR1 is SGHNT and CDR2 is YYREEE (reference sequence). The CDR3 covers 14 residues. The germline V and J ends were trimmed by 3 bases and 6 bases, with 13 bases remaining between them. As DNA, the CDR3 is TGTGCCAGCAGCTCCGGTGGGGGGAGCAATGAGCAGTTCTTC. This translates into CASSSGGGSNEQFF.

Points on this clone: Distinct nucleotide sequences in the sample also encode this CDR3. The DNA for the CDR3 is TGTGCCAGCAGCGACAGGGGGCTGGGCTACACCTTC. It translates to CASSDRGLGYTF. The chain uses TRBV7-2 and TRBJ1-2; 10 positions match TRBD1. Germline loops: CDR1 SGHTA, CDR2 FQGNSA. Trimming at V came to 5 bases and at J to 8 bases, leaving 2 bases not matched to a gene. This CDR3 spans 12 amino acids.

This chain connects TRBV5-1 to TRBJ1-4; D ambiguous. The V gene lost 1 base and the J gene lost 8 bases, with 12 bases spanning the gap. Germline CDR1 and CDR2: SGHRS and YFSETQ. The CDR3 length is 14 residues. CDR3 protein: CASSLSQPGEKLFF. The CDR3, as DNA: TGCGCCAGCAGCTTGTCCCAGCCGGGGGAAAAACTGTTTTTT.

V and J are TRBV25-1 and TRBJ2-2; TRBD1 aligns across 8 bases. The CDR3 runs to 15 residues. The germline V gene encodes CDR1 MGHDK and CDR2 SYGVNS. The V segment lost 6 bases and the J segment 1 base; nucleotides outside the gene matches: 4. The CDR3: CASSRQGMNTGELFF. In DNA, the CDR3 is TGTGCCAGCAGCAGACAGGGGATGAACACCGGGGAGCTGTTTTTT.

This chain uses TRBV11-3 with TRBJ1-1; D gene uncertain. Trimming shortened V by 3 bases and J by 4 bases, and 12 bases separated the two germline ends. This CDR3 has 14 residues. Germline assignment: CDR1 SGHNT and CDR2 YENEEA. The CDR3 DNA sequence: TGTGCCAGCAGCTTTAATAGCATGGGCACTGAAGCTTTCTTT. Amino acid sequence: CASSFNSMGTEAFF. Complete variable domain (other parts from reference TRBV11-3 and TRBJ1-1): EAGVVQSPRYKIIEKKQPVAFWCNPISGHNTLYWYLQNLGQGPELLIRYENEEAVDDSQLPKDRFSAERLKGVDSTLKIQPAELGDSAVYLCASSFNSMGTEAFFGQGTRLTVV.

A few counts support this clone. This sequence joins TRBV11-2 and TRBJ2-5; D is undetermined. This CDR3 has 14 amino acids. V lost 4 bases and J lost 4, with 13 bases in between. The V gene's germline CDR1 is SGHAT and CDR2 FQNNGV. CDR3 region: CASSSSPRRETQYF. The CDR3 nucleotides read TGTGCCAGCAGCTCCAGCCCGAGGAGAGAGACCCAGTACTTC.

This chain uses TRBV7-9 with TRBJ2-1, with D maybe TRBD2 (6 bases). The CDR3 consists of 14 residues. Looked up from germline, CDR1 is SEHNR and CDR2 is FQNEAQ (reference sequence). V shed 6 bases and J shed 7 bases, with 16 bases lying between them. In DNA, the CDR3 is TGTGCCAGCAGTCTTGCGGGGCCGGGGAATGAGCAGTTCTTC. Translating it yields CASSLAGPGNEQFF. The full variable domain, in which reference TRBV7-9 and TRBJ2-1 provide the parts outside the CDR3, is DTGVSQNPRHKITKRGQNVTFRCDPISEHNRLYWYRQTLGQGPEFLTYFQNEAQLEKSRLLSDRFSAERPKGSFSTLEIQRTEQGDSAMYLCASSLAGPGNEQFFGPGTRLTVL.

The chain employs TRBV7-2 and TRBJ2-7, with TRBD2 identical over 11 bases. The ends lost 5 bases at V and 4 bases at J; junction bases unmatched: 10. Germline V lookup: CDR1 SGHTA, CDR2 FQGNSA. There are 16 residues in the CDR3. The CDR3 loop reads CASSLLGVAGGYEQYF. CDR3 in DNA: TGTGCCAGCAGCCTCCTTGGGGTAGCGGGGGGGTACGAGCAGTACTTC.

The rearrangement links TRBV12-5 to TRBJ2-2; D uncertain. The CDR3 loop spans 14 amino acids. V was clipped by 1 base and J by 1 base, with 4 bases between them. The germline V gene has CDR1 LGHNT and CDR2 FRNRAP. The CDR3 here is CASGLGQNTGELFF. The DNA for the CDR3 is TGTGCTAGTGGTTTGGGTCAGAACACCGGGGAGCTGTTTTTT.

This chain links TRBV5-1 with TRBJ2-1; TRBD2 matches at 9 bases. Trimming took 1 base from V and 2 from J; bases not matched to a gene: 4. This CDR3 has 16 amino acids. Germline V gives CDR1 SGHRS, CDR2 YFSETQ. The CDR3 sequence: CASSLRGGGAYNEQFF. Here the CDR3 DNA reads TGCGCCAGCAGCTTGAGAGGCGGGGGGGCCTACAATGAGCAGTTCTTC.

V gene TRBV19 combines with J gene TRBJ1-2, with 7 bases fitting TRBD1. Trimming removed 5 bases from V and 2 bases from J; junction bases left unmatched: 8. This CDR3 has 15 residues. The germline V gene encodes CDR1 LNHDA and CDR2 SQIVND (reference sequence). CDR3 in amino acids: CASSGPGQLNYGYTF. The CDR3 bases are TGTGCCAGTAGTGGTCCGGGACAGCTAAACTATGGCTACACCTTC.

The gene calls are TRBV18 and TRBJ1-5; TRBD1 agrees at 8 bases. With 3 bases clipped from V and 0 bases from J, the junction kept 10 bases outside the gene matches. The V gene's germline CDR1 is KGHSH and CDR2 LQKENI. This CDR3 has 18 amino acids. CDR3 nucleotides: TGTGCCAGCTCACCGGTGGACAGGGTATCCCTTAGCAATCAGCCCCAGCATTTT. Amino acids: CASSPVDRVSLSNQPQHF.

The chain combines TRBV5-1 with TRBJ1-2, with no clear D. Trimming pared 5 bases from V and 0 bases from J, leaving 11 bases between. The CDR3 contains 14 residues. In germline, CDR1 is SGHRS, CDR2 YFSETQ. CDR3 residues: CASRRPQTNYGYTF. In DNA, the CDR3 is TGCGCCAGCAGGCGGCCCCAGACTAACTATGGCTACACCTTC. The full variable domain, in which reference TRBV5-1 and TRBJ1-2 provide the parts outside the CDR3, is KAGVTQTPRYLIKTRGQQVTLSCSPISGHRSVSWYQQTPGQGLQFLFEYFSETQRNKGNFPGRFSGRQFSNSRSEMNVSTLELGDSALYLCASRRPQTNYGYTFGSGTRLTVV.

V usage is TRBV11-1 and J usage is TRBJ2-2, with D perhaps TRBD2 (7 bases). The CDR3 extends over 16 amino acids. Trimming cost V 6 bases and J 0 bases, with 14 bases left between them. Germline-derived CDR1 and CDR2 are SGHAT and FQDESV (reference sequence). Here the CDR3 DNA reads TGTGCCAGCAGATTAAGGGGGGGCACGAACACCGGGGAGCTGTTTTTT. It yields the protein CASRLRGGTNTGELFF.

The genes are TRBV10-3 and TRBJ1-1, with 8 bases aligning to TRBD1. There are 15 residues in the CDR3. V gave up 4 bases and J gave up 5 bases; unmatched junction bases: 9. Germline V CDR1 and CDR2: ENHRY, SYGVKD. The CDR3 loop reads CAISAQGAKGTEAFF. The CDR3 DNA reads TGTGCCATCAGTGCCCAGGGGGCCAAGGGTACTGAAGCTTTCTTT.

The CDR3 sequence: CASRGASGNTGELFF. The CDR3 DNA sequence: TGTGCCAGCAGGGGGGCTAGCGGGAACACCGGGGAGCTGTTTTTT. This rearrangement joins TRBV9 to TRBJ2-2; possibly TRBD2 for D (7 bases). Looked up from germline, CDR1 is SGDLS and CDR2 is YYNGEE. The CDR3 loop spans 15 amino acids. V shed 5 bases and J shed 1 base, with 12 bases lying between them.

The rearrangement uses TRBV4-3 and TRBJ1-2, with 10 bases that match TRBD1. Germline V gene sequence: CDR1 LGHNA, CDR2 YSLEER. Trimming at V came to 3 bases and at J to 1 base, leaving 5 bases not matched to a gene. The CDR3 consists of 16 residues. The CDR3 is CASSQRGTGVNYGYTF. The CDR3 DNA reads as TGCGCCAGCAGCCAGAGGGGGACAGGGGTTAACTATGGCTACACCTTC.

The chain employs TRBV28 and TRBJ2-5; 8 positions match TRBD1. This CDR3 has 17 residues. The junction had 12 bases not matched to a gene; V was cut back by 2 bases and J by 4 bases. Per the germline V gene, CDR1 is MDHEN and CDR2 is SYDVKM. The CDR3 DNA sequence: TGTGCCAGCAGTTTACCCCTCCCCCCACAGGGGGGAGAGACCCAGTACTTC. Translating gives CASSLPLPPQGGETQYF.

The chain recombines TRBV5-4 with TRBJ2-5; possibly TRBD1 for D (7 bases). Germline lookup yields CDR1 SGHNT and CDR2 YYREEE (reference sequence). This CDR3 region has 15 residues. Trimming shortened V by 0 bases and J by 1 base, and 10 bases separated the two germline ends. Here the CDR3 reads CASSLDRGGQETQYF. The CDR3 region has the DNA TGTGCCAGCAGCTTGGACAGGGGAGGCCAAGAGACCCAGTACTTC.

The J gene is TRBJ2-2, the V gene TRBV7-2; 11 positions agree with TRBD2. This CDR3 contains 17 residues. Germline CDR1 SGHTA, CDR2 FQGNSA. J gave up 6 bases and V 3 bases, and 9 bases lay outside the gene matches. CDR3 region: CASSFDSGRARAGELFF. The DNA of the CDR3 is TGTGCCAGCAGCTTCGATAGCGGGAGGGCCCGGGCCGGGGAGCTGTTTTTT.

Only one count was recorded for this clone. This CDR3 reads CASSFNTDTQYF. CDR3 nucleotide sequence: TGCGCCAGCAGCTTTAACACAGATACGCAGTATTTT. The rearrangement joins TRBV5-1 to TRBJ2-3; D gene uncertain. CDR1 is SGHRS, CDR2 YFSETQ, per germline. V was shortened by 2 bases and J by 2 bases, with 3 bases between the two germline ends. The CDR3 runs to 12 residues.

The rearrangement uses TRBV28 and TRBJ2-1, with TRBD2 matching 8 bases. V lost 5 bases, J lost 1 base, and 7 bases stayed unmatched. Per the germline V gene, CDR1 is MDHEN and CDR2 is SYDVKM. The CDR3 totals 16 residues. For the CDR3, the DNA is TGTGCCAGCAGTGGACTAGCAAGGGGGTCCTACAATGAGCAGTTCTTC. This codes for CASSGLARGSYNEQFF.